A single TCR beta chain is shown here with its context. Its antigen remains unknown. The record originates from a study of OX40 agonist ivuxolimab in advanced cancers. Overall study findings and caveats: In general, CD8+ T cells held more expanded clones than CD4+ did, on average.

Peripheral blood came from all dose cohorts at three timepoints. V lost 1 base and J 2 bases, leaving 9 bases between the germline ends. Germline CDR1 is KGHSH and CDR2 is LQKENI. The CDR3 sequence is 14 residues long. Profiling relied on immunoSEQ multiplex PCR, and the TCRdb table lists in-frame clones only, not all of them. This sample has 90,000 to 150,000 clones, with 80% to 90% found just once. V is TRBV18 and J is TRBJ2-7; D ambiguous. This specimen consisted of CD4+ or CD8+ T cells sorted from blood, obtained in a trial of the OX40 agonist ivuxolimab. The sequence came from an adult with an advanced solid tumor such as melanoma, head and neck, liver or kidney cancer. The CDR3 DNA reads TGTGCCAGCTCACCACAGGGTTCCCCCTACGAGCAGTACTTC. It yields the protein CASSPQGSPYEQYF.